This T cell receptor (beta chain) was profiled in a study of T cells in lung cancer brain metastases. Sequencing used immunoSEQ multiplex PCR; TCRdb keeps in-frame clones, though not all of them. The sample includes some 5,900 clones, 75% to 90% of them seen just once. The CDR3 length is 14 residues. The germline gives CDR1 SGHKS, CDR2 YYEKEE (reference sequence). Trimming took 4 bases from V and 8 from J; bases not matched to a gene: 5. This TCR derives from a man aged 45-65 years with non-small cell lung cancer that had spread to the brain. V and J are TRBV5-5 and TRBJ2-2; 10 positions agree with TRBD1. Sequencing was performed on tumor tissue from a brain metastasis. In nucleotides, the CDR3 is TGTGCCAGCAGCCGACAGGGGGCAACTGGGGAGCTGTTTTTT. This codes for CASSRQGATGELFF.